Listed below are T cell receptor beta chains from one sample, sequenced in a study of blood T cell repertoires in COVID-19. Profiled with immunoSEQ multiplex PCR; TCRdb holds only in-frame clones, not every one. This table holds 150,000 or so clones, 79% found once. The specimen was peripheral blood. These receptors all stem from a woman aged 70 to 79 with COVID-19, enrolled during active disease. Both conserved end residues are part of each CDR3. D genes are given only for firm matches. Clone size is given for some rows only: seen once, a few or many times, or a class if the clone is expanded.

D,J,V,size,DNA,CDR3
.,TRBJ1-2,TRBV6-5,.,TGTGCCAGCAGTCCGGGTCACGCTAACTATGGCTACACCTTC,CASSPGHANYGYTF
TRBD1,TRBJ1-3,TRBV5-1,.,TGCGCCAGCAGCTTGGCGGGACAGCGCTCTGGAAACACCATATATTTT,CASSLAGQRSGNTIYF
.,TRBJ2-4,TRBV30,.,TGTGCCTGGAGTCTGGACTCGGGGAGGCACTTC,CAWSLDSGRHF
TRBD1,TRBJ1-2,TRBV11-2,.,TGTGCCAGCAGCTTAGGCCCTTTCCAGACAGGGGACTATGGCTACACCTTC,CASSLGPFQTGDYGYTF
.,TRBJ1-2,TRBV11-2,.,TGTGCCAGCAGCCCCCGGACGGGTTCTGGGAGTTTCTACACCTTC,CASSPRTGSGSFYTF
.,TRBJ2-3,TRBV9,.,TGTGCCAGCAGCGTGGGGCCGAAAGATACGCAGTATTTT,CASSVGPKDTQYF
.,TRBJ1-2,TRBV6-5,.,TGTGCCAGCACCGGAGGGTGGGAAGCTAACTATGGCTACACCTTC,CASTGGWEANYGYTF
.,TRBJ2-6,TRBV5-4,.,TGTGCCAGCAGCTTCGGTGGGAGCAAATCTGGGGCCAACGTCCTGACTTTC,CASSFGGSKSGANVLTF
TRBD1,TRBJ1-4,TRBV6-5,.,TGTGCCAGCAGATCAGGGGGCGGAGGTGAAAAACTGTTTTTT,CASRSGGGGEKLFF
.,TRBJ1-2,TRBV30,.,TGTGCCTGGACCCGATCCGGGACACAAACCTATGGCTACACCTTC,CAWTRSGTQTYGYTF
TRBD1,TRBJ1-1,TRBV7-3,.,TGTGCCAGCAGCTCCGCCCCAGGGGGTCGGGCTTTCTTT,CASSSAPGGRAFF
.,TRBJ1-1,TRBV5-1,.,TGCGCCAGCAATTTGGGCACAATGAACACTGAAGCTTTCTTT,CASNLGTMNTEAFF
TRBD1,TRBJ1-4,TRBV30,few,TGTGCCTGGAGTAGAGACAGGGATGAAAAACTGTTTTTT,CAWSRDRDEKLFF
.,TRBJ1-2,TRBV6-2/TRBV6-3,.,TGTGCCAGCAGTTACTCTTCAGGGAACGGTGGCTACACCTTC,CASSYSSGNGGYTF
.,TRBJ1-2,TRBV5-4,few,TGTGCCAGCAGCTTTCGCATAGGTCCAGGGGAGTTC,CASSFRIGPGEF
TRBD2,TRBJ2-1,TRBV2,.,TGTGCCAGCAAAAGGAATAGCGGGGACTCCTACAATGAGCAGTTCTTC,CASKRNSGDSYNEQFF
TRBD1,TRBJ1-4,TRBV5-1,.,TGCGCCAGCAGACCGGGACAGGTAGAAAAACTGTTTTTT,CASRPGQVEKLFF
.,TRBJ1-2,TRBV29-1,.,TGCAGCGTTGAAAGTCTGGGGGCTGGCTATGGCTACACCTTC,CSVESLGAGYGYTF
TRBD1,TRBJ1-5,TRBV5-1,.,TGCGCCAGCAGCTTGGAGGGACAGAATTCGGAGCCCCAGCATTTT,CASSLEGQNSEPQHF
TRBD1,TRBJ1-1,TRBV14,.,TGTGCCAGCAGCCAATCTCCCCCCGGGACAGGGGGTGAAGCTTTCTTT,CASSQSPPGTGGEAFF
.,TRBJ2-5,TRBV5-1,.,TGCGCCAGCAGCTTGCCCCAGGGGAGTGGAGAGACCCAGTACTTC,CASSLPQGSGETQYF
TRBD1,TRBJ2-3,TRBV2,.,TGTGCCAGCAGACATCAGACAGGGGCTAGCACAGATACGCAGTATTTT,CASRHQTGASTDTQYF
TRBD1,TRBJ1-2,TRBV5-1,.,TGCGCCAGCAGCTTAGAAGGGACAGCTTCGTTTCGTGGCTACACCTTC,CASSLEGTASFRGYTF
TRBD1,TRBJ1-1,TRBV29-1,many,TGCAGCGGGACAGGGATGAACACTGAAGCTTTCTTT,CSGTGMNTEAFF
.,TRBJ1-3,TRBV2,.,TGTGCCAGCAGGGGCACAGGGTCTGGAAACACCATATATTTT,CASRGTGSGNTIYF
.,TRBJ2-6,TRBV19,many,TGTGCCAGTACCCAAGGGGCCAACGTCCTGACTTTC,CASTQGANVLTF
.,TRBJ2-7,TRBV27,.,TGTGCCAGCAGGGAGGGGAGGACCTACGAGCAGTACTTC,CASREGRTYEQYF
.,TRBJ1-2,TRBV12-3/TRBV12-4,.,TGTGCCAGCAGGCGTCCGGGGGACTATGGCTACACCTTC,CASRRPGDYGYTF
.,TRBJ1-1,TRBV5-1,.,TGCGCCAGCCGAAAGACAGGCGATGGGGTTATGAACACTGAAGCTTTCTTT,CASRKTGDGVMNTEAFF
TRBD1,TRBJ1-2,TRBV28,.,TGTGCCAGCAGTACCGATACCGGGACAGGGTTGAGCGGCTACACCTTC,CASSTDTGTGLSGYTF
.,TRBJ2-7,TRBV7-9,.,TGTGCCAGCAGCCTCAGTGGAGCGACCGAGCAGTACTTC,CASSLSGATEQYF
.,TRBJ2-7,TRBV5-4,.,TGTGCCAGCAGCTCACGGCTCTCCGGGTCCTACGAGCAGTACTTC,CASSSRLSGSYEQYF
.,TRBJ1-2,TRBV6-5,.,TGTGCCAGCAGCCTCAAGGGGGGGGGTGGCTACACCTTC,CASSLKGGGGYTF